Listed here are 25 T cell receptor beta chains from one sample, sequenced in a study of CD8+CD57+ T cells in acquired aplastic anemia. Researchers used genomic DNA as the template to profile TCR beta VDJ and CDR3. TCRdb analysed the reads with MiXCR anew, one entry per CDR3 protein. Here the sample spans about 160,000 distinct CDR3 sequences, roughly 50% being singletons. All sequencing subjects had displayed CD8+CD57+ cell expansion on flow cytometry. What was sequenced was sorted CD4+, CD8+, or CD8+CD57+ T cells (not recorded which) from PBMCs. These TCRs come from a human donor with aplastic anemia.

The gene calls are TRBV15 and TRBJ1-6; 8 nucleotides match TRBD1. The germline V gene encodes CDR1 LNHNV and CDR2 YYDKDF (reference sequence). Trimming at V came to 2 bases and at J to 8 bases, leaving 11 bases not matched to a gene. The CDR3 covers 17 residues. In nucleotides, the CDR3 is TGTGCCACCAGCAGATCCAAGACAGGGGAAGGAGATTCACCCCTCCACTTT. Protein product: CATSRSKTGEGDSPLHF.

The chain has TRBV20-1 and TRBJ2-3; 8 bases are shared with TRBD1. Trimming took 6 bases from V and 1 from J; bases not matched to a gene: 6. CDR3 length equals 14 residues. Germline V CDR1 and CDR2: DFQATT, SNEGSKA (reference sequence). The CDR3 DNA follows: TGCAGTGCGGAGACAGGGGTGGGCACAGATACGCAGTATTTT. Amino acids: CSAETGVGTDTQYF.

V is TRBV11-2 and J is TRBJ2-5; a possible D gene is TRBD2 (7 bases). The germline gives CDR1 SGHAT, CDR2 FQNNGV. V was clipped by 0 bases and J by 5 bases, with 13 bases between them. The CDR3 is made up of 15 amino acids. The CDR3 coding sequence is TGTGCCAGCAGCTTAGAAGGGGGGGGGACGGAGACCCAGTACTTC. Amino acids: CASSLEGGGTETQYF.

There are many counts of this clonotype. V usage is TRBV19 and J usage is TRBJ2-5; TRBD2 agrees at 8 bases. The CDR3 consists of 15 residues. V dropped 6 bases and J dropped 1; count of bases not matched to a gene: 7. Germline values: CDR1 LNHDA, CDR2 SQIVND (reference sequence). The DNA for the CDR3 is TGTGCCAGTAGGACTAGCGCGGAACCCCAAGAGACCCAGTACTTC. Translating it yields CASRTSAEPQETQYF.

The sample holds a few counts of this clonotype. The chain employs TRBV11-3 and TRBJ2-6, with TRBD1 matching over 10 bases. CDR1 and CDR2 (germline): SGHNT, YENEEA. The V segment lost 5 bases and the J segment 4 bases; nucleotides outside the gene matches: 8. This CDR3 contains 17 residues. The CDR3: CASSPRTGGRGANVLTF. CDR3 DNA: TGTGCCAGCAGCCCCCGGACAGGGGGGCGGGGGGCCAACGTCCTGACTTTC.

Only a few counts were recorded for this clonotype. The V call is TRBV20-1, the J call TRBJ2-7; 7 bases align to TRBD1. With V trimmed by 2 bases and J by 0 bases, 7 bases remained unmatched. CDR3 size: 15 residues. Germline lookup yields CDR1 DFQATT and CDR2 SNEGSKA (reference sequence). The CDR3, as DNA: TGCAGTGCTAGATCCGAGACAGGGAACTCCTACGAGCAGTACTTC. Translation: CSARSETGNSYEQYF.

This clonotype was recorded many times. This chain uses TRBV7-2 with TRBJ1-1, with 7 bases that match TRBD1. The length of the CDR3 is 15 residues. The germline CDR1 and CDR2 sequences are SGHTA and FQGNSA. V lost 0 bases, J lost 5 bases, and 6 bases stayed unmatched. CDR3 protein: CASSLAARGRTEAFF. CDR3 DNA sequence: TGTGCCAGCAGCTTAGCGGCCAGGGGGAGGACTGAAGCTTTCTTT.

CDR3 in DNA: TGTGCCAGCAGTCGGGGCAAGGTCACTGAAGCTTTCTTT. Translation: CASSRGKVTEAFF. The chain employs TRBV27 and TRBJ1-1, with D perhaps TRBD1 (5 bases). Per the germline V gene, CDR1 is MNHEY and CDR2 is SMNVEV (reference sequence). There are 13 residues in the CDR3. Trimming left V 5 bases short and J 4 bases short, with 11 bases between.

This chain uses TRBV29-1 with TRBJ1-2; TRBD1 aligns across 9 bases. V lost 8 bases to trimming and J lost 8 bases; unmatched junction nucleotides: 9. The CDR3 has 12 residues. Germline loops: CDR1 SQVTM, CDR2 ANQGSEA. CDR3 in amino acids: CSQEAGQGGYTF. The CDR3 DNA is TGCAGCCAAGAAGCGGGACAGGGAGGCTACACCTTC.

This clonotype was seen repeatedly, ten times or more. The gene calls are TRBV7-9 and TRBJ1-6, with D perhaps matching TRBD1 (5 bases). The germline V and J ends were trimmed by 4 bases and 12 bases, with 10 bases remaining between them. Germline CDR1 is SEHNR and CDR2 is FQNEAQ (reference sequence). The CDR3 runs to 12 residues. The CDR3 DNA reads TGTGCCAGCAGCTCCTCGGGGGGACCCCTCCACTTT. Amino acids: CASSSSGGPLHF.

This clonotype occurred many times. CDR3 residues: CASSLQGRGDEAFF. The CDR3 DNA sequence: TGCGCCAGCAGCTTGCAGGGGAGGGGAGATGAAGCTTTCTTT. The chain couples TRBV5-1 to TRBJ1-1, with D possibly being TRBD1 (6 bases). The CDR3 length is 14 residues. Germline V lookup: CDR1 SGHRS, CDR2 YFSETQ. The ends were cut back, 1 base at V and 7 bases at J, with 14 bases in the middle.

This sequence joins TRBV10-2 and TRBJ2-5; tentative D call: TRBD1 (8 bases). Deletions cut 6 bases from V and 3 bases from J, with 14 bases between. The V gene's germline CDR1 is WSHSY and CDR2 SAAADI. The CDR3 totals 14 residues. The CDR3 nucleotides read TGCGCCAGCAGCTCACAGGGGGGGGAAGAGACCCAGTACTTC. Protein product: CASSSQGGEETQYF.

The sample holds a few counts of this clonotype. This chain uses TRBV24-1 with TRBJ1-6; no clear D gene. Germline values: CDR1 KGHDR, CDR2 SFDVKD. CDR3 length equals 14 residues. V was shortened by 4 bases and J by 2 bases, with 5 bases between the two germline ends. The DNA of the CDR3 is TGTGCCACCAGTGAAGCAGCCTATAATTCACCCCTCCACTTT. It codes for CATSEAAYNSPLHF.

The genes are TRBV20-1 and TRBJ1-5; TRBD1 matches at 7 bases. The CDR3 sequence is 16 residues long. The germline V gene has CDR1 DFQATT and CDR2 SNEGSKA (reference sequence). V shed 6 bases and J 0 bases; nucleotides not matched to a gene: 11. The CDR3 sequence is CSATTGSQYSNQPQHF. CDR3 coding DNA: TGCAGTGCAACGACAGGGAGCCAGTATAGCAATCAGCCCCAGCATTTT.

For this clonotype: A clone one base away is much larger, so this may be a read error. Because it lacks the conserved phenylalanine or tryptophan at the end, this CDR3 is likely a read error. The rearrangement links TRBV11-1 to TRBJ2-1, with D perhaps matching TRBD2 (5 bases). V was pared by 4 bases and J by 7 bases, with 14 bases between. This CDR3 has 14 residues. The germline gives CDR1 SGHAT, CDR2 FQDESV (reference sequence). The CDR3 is CASSSDLTTNEQFL. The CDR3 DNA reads TGTGCCAGCAGCTCCGATCTGACTACTAATGAGCAGTTCCTC.

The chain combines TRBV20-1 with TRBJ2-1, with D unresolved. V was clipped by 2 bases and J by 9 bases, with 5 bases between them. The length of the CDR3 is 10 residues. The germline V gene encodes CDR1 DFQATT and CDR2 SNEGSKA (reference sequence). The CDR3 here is CSARMGEQFF. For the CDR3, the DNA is TGCAGTGCTAGAATGGGTGAGCAGTTCTTC.

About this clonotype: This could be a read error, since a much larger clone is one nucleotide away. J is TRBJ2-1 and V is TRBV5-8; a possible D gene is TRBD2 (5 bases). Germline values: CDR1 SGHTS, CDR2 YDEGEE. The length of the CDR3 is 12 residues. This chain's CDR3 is CASSLEAGEEVF. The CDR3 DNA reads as TGTGCCAGCAGCTTGGAGGCGGGTGAAGAGGTCTTC.

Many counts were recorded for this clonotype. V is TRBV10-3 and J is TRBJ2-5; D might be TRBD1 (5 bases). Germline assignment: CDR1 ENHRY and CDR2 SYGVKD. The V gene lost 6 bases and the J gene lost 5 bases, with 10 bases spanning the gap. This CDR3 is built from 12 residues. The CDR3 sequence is CAIRGRDETQYF. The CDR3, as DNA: TGTGCCATCAGGGGGCGCGATGAGACCCAGTACTTC.

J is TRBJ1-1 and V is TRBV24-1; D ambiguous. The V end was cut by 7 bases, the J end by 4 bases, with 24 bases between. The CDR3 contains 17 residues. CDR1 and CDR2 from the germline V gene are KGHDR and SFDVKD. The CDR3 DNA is TGTGCCACCAGCCTCGCTCCTGGGCGGGCCTCGGGCACTGAAGCTTTCTTT. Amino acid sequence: CATSLAPGRASGTEAFF.

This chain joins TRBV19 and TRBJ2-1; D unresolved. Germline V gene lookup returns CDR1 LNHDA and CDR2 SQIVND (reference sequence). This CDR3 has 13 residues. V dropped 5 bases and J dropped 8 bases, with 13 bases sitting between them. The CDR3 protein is CASSPGTWYEQFF. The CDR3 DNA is TGTGCCAGTAGTCCCGGTACGTGGTATGAGCAGTTCTTC. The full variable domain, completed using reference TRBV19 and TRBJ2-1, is DGGITQSPKYLFRKEGQNVTLSCEQNLNHDAMYWYRQDPGQGLRLIYYSQIVNDFQKGDIAEGYSVSREKKESFPLTVTSAQKNPTAFYLCASSPGTWYEQFFGPGTRLTVL.

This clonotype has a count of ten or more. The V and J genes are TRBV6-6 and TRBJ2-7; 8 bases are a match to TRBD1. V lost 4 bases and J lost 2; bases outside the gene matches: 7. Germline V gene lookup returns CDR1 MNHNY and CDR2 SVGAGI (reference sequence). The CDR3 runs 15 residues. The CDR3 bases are TGTGCCAGCAGTTTTCTCGGGACAGGAGCCTACGAGCAGTACTTC. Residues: CASSFLGTGAYEQYF.

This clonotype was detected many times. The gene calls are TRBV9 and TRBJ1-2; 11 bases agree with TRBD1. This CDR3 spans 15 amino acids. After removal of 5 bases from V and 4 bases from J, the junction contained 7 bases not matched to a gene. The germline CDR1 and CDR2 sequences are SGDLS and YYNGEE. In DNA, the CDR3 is TGTGCCAGCAGTGCGGGGACAGGGGGGGCCTATGGCTACACCTTC. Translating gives CASSAGTGGAYGYTF.

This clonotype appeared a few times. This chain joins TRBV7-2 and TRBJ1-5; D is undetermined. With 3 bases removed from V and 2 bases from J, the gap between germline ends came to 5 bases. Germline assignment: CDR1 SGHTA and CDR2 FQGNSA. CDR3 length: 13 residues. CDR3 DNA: TGTGCCAGCAGCTTGATGGGCAATCAGCCCCAGCATTTT. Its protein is CASSLMGNQPQHF.

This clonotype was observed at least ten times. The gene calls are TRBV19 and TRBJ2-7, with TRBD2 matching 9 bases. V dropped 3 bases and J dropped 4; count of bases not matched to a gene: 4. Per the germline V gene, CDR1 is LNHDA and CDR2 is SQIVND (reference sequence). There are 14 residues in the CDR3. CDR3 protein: CASSMSAGGYEQYF. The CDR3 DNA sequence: TGTGCCAGTAGTATGAGCGCGGGAGGGTACGAGCAGTACTTC.

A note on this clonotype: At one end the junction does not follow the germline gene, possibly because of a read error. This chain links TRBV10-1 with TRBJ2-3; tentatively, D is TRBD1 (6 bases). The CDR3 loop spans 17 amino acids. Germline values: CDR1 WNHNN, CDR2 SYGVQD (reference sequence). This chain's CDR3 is CASSGESDRPYTDPSVF. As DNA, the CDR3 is TGCGCCAGCAGTGGAGAATCGGACAGACCTTACACAGACCCCTCCGTTTTT.